What follows describes a single T cell receptor beta chain. Antigen specificity is unknown. Only in-frame clones appear in the TCRdb table, and some are missing; sequencing was by immunoSEQ multiplex PCR. The sample carries 45,000 or so clones, around 87% recorded once. This entry is derived from a study of OX40 agonist ivuxolimab in advanced cancers. At the level of the study: Patients received ivuxolimab, an agonistic anti-OX40 (CD134) antibody. Ivuxolimab was delivered to patients intravenously every 2 weeks at doses spanning 0.01 to 10 mg/kg. Findings and caveats of the study: Some of the nonresponding patients also showed low levels of normalized T-cell clonal expansion.

V lost 3 bases and J lost 13, with 15 bases in between. Per germline, CDR1 SNHLY and CDR2 FYNNEI. The CDR3 covers 12 residues. Sequenced material: CD4+ or CD8+ T cells sorted from blood, taken in a trial of the OX40 agonist ivuxolimab. The sequence came from an adult with an advanced solid tumor such as melanoma, head and neck, liver or kidney cancer. This chain links TRBV2 with TRBJ2-5, with D unclear. The CDR3 loop is CASSDGSAAAYF. CDR3 coding DNA: TGTGCCAGCAGTGATGGATCGGCCGCCGCGTACTTC. Supplemented by reference TRBV2 and TRBJ2-5, the full variable domain reads EPEVTQTPSHQVTQMGQEVILRCVPISNHLYFYWYRQILGQKVEFLVSFYNNEISEKSEIFDDQFSVERPDGSNFTLKIRSTKLEDSAMYFCASSDGSAAAYFGPGTRLLVL.